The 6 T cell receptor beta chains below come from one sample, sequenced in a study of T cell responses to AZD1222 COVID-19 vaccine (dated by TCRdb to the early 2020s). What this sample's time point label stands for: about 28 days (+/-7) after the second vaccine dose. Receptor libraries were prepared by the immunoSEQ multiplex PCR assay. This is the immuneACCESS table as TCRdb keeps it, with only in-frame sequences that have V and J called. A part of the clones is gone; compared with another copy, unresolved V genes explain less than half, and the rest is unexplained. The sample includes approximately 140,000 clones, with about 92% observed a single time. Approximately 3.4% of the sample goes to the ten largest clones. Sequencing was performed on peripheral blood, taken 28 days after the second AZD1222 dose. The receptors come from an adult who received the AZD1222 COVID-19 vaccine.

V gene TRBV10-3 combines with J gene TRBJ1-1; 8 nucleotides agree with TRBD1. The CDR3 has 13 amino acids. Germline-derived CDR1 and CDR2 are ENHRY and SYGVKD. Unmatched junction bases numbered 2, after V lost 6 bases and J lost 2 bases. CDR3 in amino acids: CAIRGQGNTEAFF. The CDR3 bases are TGTGCCATCAGAGGACAGGGAAACACTGAAGCTTTCTTT.

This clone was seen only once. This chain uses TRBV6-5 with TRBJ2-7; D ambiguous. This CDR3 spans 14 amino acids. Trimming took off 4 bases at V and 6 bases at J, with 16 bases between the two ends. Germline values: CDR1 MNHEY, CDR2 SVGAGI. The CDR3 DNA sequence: TGTGCCAGCAGTTTTACCGGGCCAGTGGGCGAGCAGTACTTC. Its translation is CASSFTGPVGEQYF.

CDR3 nucleotide sequence: TGTGCCAGCAGTGAAGAGGTCTACGAGCAGTACTTC. It is translated as CASSEEVYEQYF. The gene calls are TRBV6-1 and TRBJ2-7; D not certain. V was trimmed by 1 base and J by 3 bases, leaving 4 bases between them. Looked up from germline, CDR1 is MNHNS and CDR2 is SASEGT. The CDR3 totals 12 residues.

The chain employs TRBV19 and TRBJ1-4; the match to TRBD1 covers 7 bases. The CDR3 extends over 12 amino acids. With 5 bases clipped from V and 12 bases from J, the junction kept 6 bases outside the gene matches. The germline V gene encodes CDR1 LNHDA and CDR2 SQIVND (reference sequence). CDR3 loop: CASSSGQLELFF. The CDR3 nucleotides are TGTGCCAGTAGTTCGGGACAGCTGGAACTGTTTTTT.

Written as DNA, the CDR3 is TGTGCCAGCAGTTACTCGGGGGGTGGGGATCAGCCCCAGCATTTT. This translates into CASSYSGGGDQPQHF. This sequence joins TRBV6-6 and TRBJ1-5, with D possibly TRBD1 on 5 matching bases. Trimming took off 0 bases at V and 5 bases at J, with 11 bases between the two ends. The CDR3 covers 15 residues. Germline V gene data show CDR1 as MNHNY and CDR2 as SVGAGI (reference sequence).

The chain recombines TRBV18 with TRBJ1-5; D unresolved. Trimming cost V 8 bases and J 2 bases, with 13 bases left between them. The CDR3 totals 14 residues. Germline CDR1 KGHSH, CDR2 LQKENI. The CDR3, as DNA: TGTGCCAGCACCATGGGAAGTGGCAATCAGCCCCAGCATTTT. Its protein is CASTMGSGNQPQHF.